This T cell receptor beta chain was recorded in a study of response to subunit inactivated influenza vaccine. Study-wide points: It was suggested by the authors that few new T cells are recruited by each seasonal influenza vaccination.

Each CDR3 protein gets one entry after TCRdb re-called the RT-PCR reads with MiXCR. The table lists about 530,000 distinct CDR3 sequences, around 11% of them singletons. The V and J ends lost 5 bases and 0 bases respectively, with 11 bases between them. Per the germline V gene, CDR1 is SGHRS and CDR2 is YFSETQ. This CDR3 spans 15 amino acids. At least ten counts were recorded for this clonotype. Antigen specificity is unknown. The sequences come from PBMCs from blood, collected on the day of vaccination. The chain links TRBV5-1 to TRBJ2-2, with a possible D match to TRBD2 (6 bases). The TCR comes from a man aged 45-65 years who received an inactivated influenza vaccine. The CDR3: CASRGGGSNTGELFF. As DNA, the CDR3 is TGCGCCAGCAGGGGAGGAGGATCGAACACCGGGGAGCTGTTTTTT.